The 26 T cell receptor beta chains given below trace back to one sample, sequenced in a study of technical replicates of blood from a few donors (dated by TCRdb to between 2016 and 2019). Library method: the immunoSEQ multiplex PCR assay. TCRdb obtained this table from immuneACCESS and retained in-frame rearrangements with V and J assigned. These tables miss some clones; where compared with another copy, unresolved V genes account for less than half of the shortfall, and the remainder is unexplained. For this sample there are 95,000 or so clones; 95% appear just once. Clones ranked in the top ten supply about 0.35% of the sample. Sequenced input: T cells isolated from PBMCs. The receptor source for this set is a human donor in good health.

The rearrangement uses TRBV18 and TRBJ2-7; D perhaps matches TRBD1 (5 bases). V was cut by 3 bases and J by 4 bases, with 13 bases left in between. The germline V gene encodes CDR1 KGHSH and CDR2 LQKENI. There are 14 residues in the CDR3. DNA for the CDR3: TGTGCCAGCTCACCTACCGACCCAGGGTACGAGCAGTACTTC. Encoded protein: CASSPTDPGYEQYF.

The chain recombines TRBV10-3 with TRBJ1-1; the D is unclear. The germline V gene encodes CDR1 ENHRY and CDR2 SYGVKD. Between the trimmed V and J ends, which lost 3 bases and 5 bases, there was a span of 10 bases. This CDR3 spans 13 amino acids. The CDR3 loop is CAISEVRETEAFF. The CDR3 DNA reads as TGTGCCATCAGTGAAGTAAGGGAGACTGAAGCTTTCTTT.

The rearrangement links TRBV27 to TRBJ1-1; D perhaps matches TRBD1 (5 bases). The CDR3 consists of 16 residues. Germline V CDR1 and CDR2: MNHEY, SMNVEV (reference sequence). Trimming pared 3 bases from V and 2 bases from J, leaving 16 bases between. In DNA form, the CDR3 reads TGTGCCAGCAGTTTCGTAGATGGGGGAGGAAACACTGAAGCTTTCTTT. It translates to CASSFVDGGGNTEAFF.

This clone was recorded once. The chain is built from TRBV6-1 and TRBJ2-3, with 15 bases matching TRBD2. Germline V gives CDR1 MNHNS, CDR2 SASEGT. The CDR3 is 17 residues long. The V segment lost 3 bases and the J segment 4 bases; nucleotides outside the gene matches: 5. The CDR3 sequence: CASSEGLAGGVADTQYF. Here the CDR3 DNA reads TGTGCCAGCAGTGAGGGACTAGCGGGAGGTGTCGCAGATACGCAGTATTTT.

This rearrangement joins TRBV5-5 to TRBJ2-1; 9 bases map to TRBD2. J lost 9 bases, V lost 4 bases, and 11 bases had no gene match. The germline gives CDR1 SGHKS, CDR2 YYEKEE (reference sequence). The CDR3 covers 15 residues. The CDR3 DNA reads as TGTGCCAGCAGCCTCCAAGCGGGAGGTTCCGGTGAGCAGTTCTTC. Translated, it gives CASSLQAGGSGEQFF.

The V and J genes are TRBV4-1 and TRBJ2-2; the match to TRBD1 covers 9 bases. The CDR3 contains 16 residues. Germline CDR1 is MGHRA and CDR2 is YSYEKL. Losses at the gene ends were 2 bases for V and 0 bases for J; bases not matched to a gene: 1. CDR3 nucleotide sequence: TGCGCCAGCAGCCAACGACAGGGGGCGAACACCGGGGAGCTGTTTTTT. Residues: CASSQRQGANTGELFF.

The gene calls are TRBV7-3 and TRBJ2-3; tentatively, D is TRBD2 (5 bases). CDR3 length: 14 amino acids. Looked up from germline, CDR1 is SGHTA and CDR2 is FQGTGA. V was pared by 5 bases and J by 0 bases, with 9 bases between. CDR3 sequence reads: CASSPGSSTDTQYF. CDR3 DNA: TGTGCCAGCAGCCCGGGGTCTAGCACAGATACGCAGTATTTT.

Here the CDR3 DNA reads TGTGCCAGCAGCTCAAGCGATCGGCGGGATAACTACGAGCAGTACTTC. Its translation is CASSSSDRRDNYEQYF. The genes are TRBV13 and TRBJ2-7; D is possibly TRBD2 (6 bases). V lost 4 bases, J lost 3 bases, and 19 bases lay in between. This CDR3 region has 16 residues. Per the germline V gene, CDR1 is PRHDT and CDR2 is FYEKMQ (reference sequence).

This chain links TRBV6-1 with TRBJ1-5; D is possibly TRBD1 (5 bases). V was clipped by 1 base and J by 11 bases, with 12 bases between them. The CDR3 contains 13 residues. Germline CDR1 is MNHNS and CDR2 is SASEGT. The CDR3 sequence: CASSEGGGRAQHF. The CDR3 DNA follows: TGTGCCAGCAGTGAAGGGGGGGGGAGAGCCCAGCATTTT.

The CDR3 loop is CASGWDRDYEQYF. CDR3 nucleotide sequence: TGTGCCAGCGGGTGGGACAGGGACTACGAGCAGTACTTC. This chain joins TRBV11-2 and TRBJ2-7; TRBD1 matches at 9 bases. The CDR3 covers 13 residues. V lost 8 bases to trimming and J lost 3 bases; unmatched junction nucleotides: 5. The V gene's germline CDR1 is SGHAT and CDR2 FQNNGV.

The V gene is TRBV11-2, the J gene TRBJ1-2; D might be TRBD1 (5 bases). This CDR3 has 16 amino acids. Germline values: CDR1 SGHAT, CDR2 FQNNGV. Trimming took 4 bases from V and 0 from J, leaving 15 bases between them. The chain's CDR3 is CASSSDNVPSNYGYTF. The CDR3 DNA reads as TGTGCCAGCAGCTCGGACAATGTACCATCTAACTATGGCTACACCTTC.

This sequence joins TRBV4-3 and TRBJ1-2, with D hard to call. The V gene's germline CDR1 is LGHNA and CDR2 YSLEER. CDR3 length: 17 residues. V lost 0 bases to trimming and J lost 0 bases, with 14 bases between them. The CDR3 DNA reads as TGCGCCAGCAGCCAAGAGTTATACGGGGAGGCTAACTATGGCTACACCTTC. Translated, it gives CASSQELYGEANYGYTF.

The genes are TRBV5-1 and TRBJ2-2; maybe TRBD2 (6 bases). Germline V CDR1 and CDR2: SGHRS, YFSETQ. With 4 bases removed from V and 2 bases from J, the gap between germline ends came to 12 bases. This CDR3 is built from 15 residues. This chain's CDR3 is CASSLWEDNTGELFF. CDR3 sequence (DNA): TGCGCCAGCAGCCTCTGGGAGGACAACACCGGGGAGCTGTTTTTT.

The chain couples TRBV5-8 to TRBJ2-7; 9 bases agree with TRBD1. V gave up 3 bases and J gave up 8 bases; unmatched junction bases: 9. Germline V lookup: CDR1 SGHTS, CDR2 YDEGEE. The CDR3 sequence is 14 residues long. The CDR3 DNA reads as TGTGCCAGCAGCTCGTCCCGGGACAGGGTCCAGCAGTACTTC. This translates into CASSSSRDRVQQYF.

This sequence joins TRBV11-2 and TRBJ2-5; D not resolved. Trimming cost V 5 bases and J 4 bases, with 8 bases left between them. The CDR3 totals 12 residues. The germline V gene has CDR1 SGHAT and CDR2 FQNNGV. As DNA, the CDR3 is TGTGCCAGCAGCCCCCCGTCAGAGACCCAGTACTTC. It translates to CASSPPSETQYF.

V usage is TRBV13 and J usage is TRBJ1-1, with unresolved D. The germline V gene encodes CDR1 PRHDT and CDR2 FYEKMQ (reference sequence). The CDR3 has 13 residues. V was trimmed by 5 bases and J by 4 bases, leaving 11 bases between them. The CDR3 here is CASSAEEATEAFF. DNA of the CDR3: TGTGCCAGCAGCGCCGAGGAGGCCACTGAAGCTTTCTTT.

CDR3 sequence: CASSFNGGNEQFF. The CDR3 region has the DNA TGTGCCAGCAGCTTTAATGGGGGGAATGAGCAGTTCTTC. The chain couples TRBV5-4 to TRBJ2-1; D perhaps matches TRBD2 (6 bases). The CDR3 runs 13 residues. Germline CDR1 and CDR2: SGHNT and YYREEE (reference sequence). Trimming removed 2 bases from V and 7 bases from J, with 10 bases in between. Combining the CDR3 with reference TRBV5-4 and TRBJ2-1 gives the whole variable domain ETGVTQSPTHLIKTRGQQVTLRCSSQSGHNTVSWYQQALGQGPQFIFQYYREEENGRGNFPPRFSGLQFPNYSSELNVNALELDDSALYLCASSFNGGNEQFFGPGTRLTVL.

V usage is TRBV5-8 and J usage is TRBJ1-2; D is undetermined. The germline gives CDR1 SGHTS, CDR2 YDEGEE. The ends were cut back, 4 bases at V and 5 bases at J, with 6 bases in the middle. The CDR3 has 11 amino acids. DNA for the CDR3: TGTGCCAGCAGCCTACGTTATGGCTACACCTTC. Encoded protein: CASSLRYGYTF.

This chain joins TRBV5-1 and TRBJ2-7; possibly TRBD1 for D (5 bases). Germline V gives CDR1 SGHRS, CDR2 YFSETQ. The CDR3 spans 13 residues. V shed 2 bases and J shed 1 base, with 7 bases lying between them. CDR3 sequence (DNA): TGCGCCAGCAGCTTCGGACAATCCTACGAGCAGTACTTC. This sequence encodes CASSFGQSYEQYF.

The chain joins TRBV5-1 to TRBJ2-7; 7 nucleotides agree with TRBD1. Per germline, CDR1 SGHRS and CDR2 YFSETQ. CDR3 length equals 15 residues. Losses at the gene ends were 3 bases for V and 3 bases for J; bases not matched to a gene: 9. DNA for the CDR3: TGCGCCAGCAGCTCTGAGACAGGGAGTAACTACGAGCAGTACTTC. Translating it yields CASSSETGSNYEQYF. Filled out from reference TRBV5-1 and TRBJ2-7, the complete variable domain reads KAGVTQTPRYLIKTRGQQVTLSCSPISGHRSVSWYQQTPGQGLQFLFEYFSETQRNKGNFPGRFSGRQFSNSRSEMNVSTLELGDSALYLCASSSETGSNYEQYFGPGTRLTVT.

The genes are TRBV5-6 and TRBJ2-3; 8 nucleotides line up with TRBD1. With V trimmed by 4 bases and J by 4 bases, 8 bases remained unmatched. Germline-derived CDR1 and CDR2 are SGHDT and YYEEEE. This CDR3 is built from 15 residues. CDR3 sequence reads: CASSVRQGISDTQYF. The DNA of the CDR3 is TGTGCCAGCAGCGTTCGACAGGGGATATCAGATACGCAGTATTTT.

The chain is built from TRBV2 and TRBJ2-7, with D possibly TRBD2 on 6 matching bases. Trimming shortened V by 10 bases and J by 0 bases, and 16 bases separated the two germline ends. The germline CDR1 and CDR2 sequences are SNHLY and FYNNEI. This CDR3 is built from 14 residues. CDR3 amino acids: CATDQGGVSYEQYF. CDR3 bases: TGTGCCACCGACCAGGGAGGCGTCTCCTACGAGCAGTACTTC.

The count of this clone is one. The chain employs TRBV13 and TRBJ1-3; D not resolved. The CDR3 runs 16 residues. Trimming cost V 5 bases and J 0 bases, with 14 bases left between them. Looked up from germline, CDR1 is PRHDT and CDR2 is FYEKMQ (reference sequence). The CDR3: CASSAGRGNSGNTIYF. Here the CDR3 DNA reads TGTGCCAGCAGCGCCGGACGGGGAAACTCTGGAAACACCATATATTTT.

The rearrangement uses TRBV5-6 and TRBJ2-2; D uncertain. CDR3 length: 13 residues. Per the germline V gene, CDR1 is SGHDT and CDR2 is YYEEEE. Trimming cost V 2 bases and J 7 bases, with 9 bases left between them. This CDR3 reads CASSFSVVGELFF. The CDR3, as DNA: TGTGCCAGCAGCTTCAGCGTTGTCGGGGAGCTGTTTTTT. Drawing the rest from reference TRBV5-6 and TRBJ2-2, the complete variable domain is DAGVTQSPTHLIKTRGQQVTLRCSPKSGHDTVSWYQQALGQGPQFIFQYYEEEERQRGNFPDRFSGHQFPNYSSELNVNALLLGDSALYLCASSFSVVGELFFGEGSRLTVL.

This rearrangement joins TRBV10-2 to TRBJ2-3; D gene unclear. Germline CDR1 and CDR2: WSHSY and SAAADI. Between the trimmed V and J ends, which lost 0 bases and 4 bases, there was a span of 8 bases. The CDR3 extends over 14 amino acids. CDR3 residues: CASSESLRADTQYF. The CDR3 DNA sequence: TGCGCCAGCAGTGAGTCTCTGAGAGCAGATACGCAGTATTTT.

The chain combines TRBV9 with TRBJ2-3; D might be TRBD1 (6 bases). Germline assignment: CDR1 SGDLS and CDR2 YYNGEE. V was trimmed by 1 base and J by 0 bases, leaving 9 bases between them. The CDR3 is 15 amino acids. The CDR3 reads CASSVQGISTDTQYF. The CDR3, as DNA: TGTGCCAGCAGCGTACAGGGGATTAGCACAGATACGCAGTATTTT.